This section outlines one TCR beta chain sequence together with its context. No antigen is known for it. The source of the sample is a study of cytomegalovirus exposure and HLA in healthy donors. General study points: The likely origin of a cluster of highly shared sequence variants was a sequencing artifact. The authors reported that TCR beta sequences could predict HLA-A and HLA-B alleles. These predictions were accurate for most subjects in the first cohort. Further analysis, carried out later, found HLA-associated TCR beta chains more clonally expanded than equally common other chains. Rarity marked most TCR sequences, yet some public TCRs occurred in many donors.

V lost 4 bases and J 5 bases, leaving 15 bases between the germline ends. Germline-derived CDR1 and CDR2 are MNHNS and SASEGT. The CDR3 is made up of 16 amino acids. In the PCR, 60 Vbeta and 13 Jbeta primers were used. Measured with immunoSEQ multiplex PCR; TCRdb has only the in-frame clones, and not every one. The sample has approximately 100,000 clones; more than 75% are singletons. The specimen was PBMCs. This receptor was obtained from a woman between 18 and 29 years old in good health and CMV-seropositive. J is TRBJ1-6 and V is TRBV6-1, with D perhaps matching TRBD1 (6 bases). CDR3 DNA sequence: TGTGCCAGCAGTGCCACAGGGAGGGGTGATAATTCACCCCTCCACTTT. This encodes CASSATGRGDNSPLHF.